This T cell receptor (beta chain) was recorded in a study of cytomegalovirus exposure and HLA in healthy donors. Overall study: Across 350 to 500 genotyped donors, roughly 80% landed in the Caucasian-associated ancestry cluster. Study-level results: Associated with HLA alleles at 0.05 false discovery rate in a later analysis were 15,000 to 20,000 TCR beta sequences. Later analysis demonstrated an association between a missense DCLRE1C variant and TCR beta V- and J-gene trimming. Previous analysis showed most TCR beta V segments were productive about 87% or about 30% of the time.

Worth noting for this clone: Its antigen remains unknown.

13 Jbeta primers and 60 Vbeta primers were used for the PCR. Assay: immunoSEQ multiplex PCR; the TCRdb copy retains only in-frame clones and omits some. The sample carries roughly 130,000 clones, approximately 82% recorded once. The V gene end was trimmed by 5 bases and the J gene end by 2 bases; junction bases not matched to a gene: 5. The CDR3 totals 14 residues. The V gene's germline CDR1 is MGHRA and CDR2 YSYEKL. This clonotype was sampled from a boy aged 2 to 10 in good health and CMV-seronegative. The chain is built from TRBV4-1 and TRBJ2-5; 7 nucleotides align to TRBD1. Source material: PBMCs. DNA of the CDR3: TGCGCCAGCAGCTTACCGGGACAGCAAGAGACCCAGTACTTC. This gives the protein CASSLPGQQETQYF.